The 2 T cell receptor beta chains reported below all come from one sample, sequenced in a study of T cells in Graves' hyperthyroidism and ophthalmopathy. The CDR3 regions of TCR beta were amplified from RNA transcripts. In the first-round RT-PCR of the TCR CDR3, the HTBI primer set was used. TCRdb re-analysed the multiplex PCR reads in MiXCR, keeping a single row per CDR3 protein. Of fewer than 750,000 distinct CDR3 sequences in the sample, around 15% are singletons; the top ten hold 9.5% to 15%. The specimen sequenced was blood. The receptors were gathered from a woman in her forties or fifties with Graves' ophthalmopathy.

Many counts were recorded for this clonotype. The CDR3 DNA follows: TGTGCCTGGAGTCTGGCCCCTGAAGCTTTCTTT. Residues: CAWSLAPEAFF. This sequence joins TRBV30 and TRBJ1-1; D remains ambiguous. The V gene's germline CDR1 is GTSNPN and CDR2 SVGIG (reference sequence). V lost 2 bases, J lost 6 bases, and 7 bases lay in between. The CDR3 runs 11 residues.

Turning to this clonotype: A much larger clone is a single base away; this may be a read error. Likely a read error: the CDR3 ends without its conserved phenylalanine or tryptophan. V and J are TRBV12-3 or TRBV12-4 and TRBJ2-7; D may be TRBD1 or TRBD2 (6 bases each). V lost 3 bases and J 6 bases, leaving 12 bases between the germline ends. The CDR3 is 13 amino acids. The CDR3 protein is CASSFKRGAEQYL. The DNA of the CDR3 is TGTGCCAGCAGTTTTAAGAGGGGGGCCGAGCAGTACCTC.